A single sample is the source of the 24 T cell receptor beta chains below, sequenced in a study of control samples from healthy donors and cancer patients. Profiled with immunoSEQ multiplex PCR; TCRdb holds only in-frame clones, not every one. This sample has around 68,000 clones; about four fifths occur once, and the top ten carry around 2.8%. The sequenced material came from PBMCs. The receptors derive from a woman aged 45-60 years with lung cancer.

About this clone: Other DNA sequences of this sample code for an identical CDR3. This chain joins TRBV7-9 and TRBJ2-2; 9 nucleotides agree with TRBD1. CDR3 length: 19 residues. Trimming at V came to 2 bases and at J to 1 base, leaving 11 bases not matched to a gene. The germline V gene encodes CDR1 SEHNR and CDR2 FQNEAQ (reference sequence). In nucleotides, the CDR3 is TGTGCCAGCAGCTTACCGGGACAGGGTCTCTTACTGAACACCGGGGAGCTGTTTTTT. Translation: CASSLPGQGLLLNTGELFF. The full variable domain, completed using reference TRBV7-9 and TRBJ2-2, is DTGVSQNPRHKITKRGQNVTFRCDPISEHNRLYWYRQTLGQGPEFLTYFQNEAQLEKSRLLSDRFSAERPKGSFSTLEIQRTEQGDSAMYLCASSLPGQGLLLNTGELFFGEGSRLTVL.

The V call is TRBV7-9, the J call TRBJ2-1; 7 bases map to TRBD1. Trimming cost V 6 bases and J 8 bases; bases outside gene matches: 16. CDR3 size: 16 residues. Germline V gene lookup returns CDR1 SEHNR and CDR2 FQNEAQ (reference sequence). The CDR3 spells CASSWNDREINDEQFF. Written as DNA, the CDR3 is TGTGCCAGCAGTTGGAATGACAGGGAGATCAACGATGAGCAGTTCTTC.

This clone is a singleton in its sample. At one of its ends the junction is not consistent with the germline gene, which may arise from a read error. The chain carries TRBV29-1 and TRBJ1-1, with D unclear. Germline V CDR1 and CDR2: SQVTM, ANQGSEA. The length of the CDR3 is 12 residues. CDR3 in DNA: TGCAGCGTTATAAAAGGGAACTCTGAAGCTTTCTTT. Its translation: CSVIKGNSEAFF.

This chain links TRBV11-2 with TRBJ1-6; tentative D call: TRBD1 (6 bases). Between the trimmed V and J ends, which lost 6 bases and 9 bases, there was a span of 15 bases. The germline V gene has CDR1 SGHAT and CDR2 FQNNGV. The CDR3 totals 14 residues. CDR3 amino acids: CASRSQQGSSPLHF. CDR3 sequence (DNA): TGTGCCAGCAGGTCCCAACAGGGAAGTTCACCCCTCCACTTT.

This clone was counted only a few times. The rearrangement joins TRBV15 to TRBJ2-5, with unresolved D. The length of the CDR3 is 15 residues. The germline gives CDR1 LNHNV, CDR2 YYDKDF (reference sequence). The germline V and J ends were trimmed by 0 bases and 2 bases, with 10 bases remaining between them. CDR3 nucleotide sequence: TGTGCCACCAGCAGAGAAAGAGGTTGGCAAGAGACCCAGTACTTC. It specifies CATSRERGWQETQYF.

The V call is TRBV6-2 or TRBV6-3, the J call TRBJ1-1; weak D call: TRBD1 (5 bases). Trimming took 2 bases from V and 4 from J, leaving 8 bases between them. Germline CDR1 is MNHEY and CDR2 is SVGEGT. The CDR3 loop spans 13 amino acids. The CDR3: CASSYAGGTEAFF. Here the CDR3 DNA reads TGTGCCAGCAGTTACGCCGGGGGCACTGAAGCTTTCTTT.

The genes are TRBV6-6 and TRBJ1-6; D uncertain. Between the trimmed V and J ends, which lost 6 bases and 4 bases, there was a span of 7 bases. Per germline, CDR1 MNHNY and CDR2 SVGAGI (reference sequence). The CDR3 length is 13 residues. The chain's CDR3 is CASSPTYNSPLHF. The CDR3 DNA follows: TGTGCCAGCAGCCCAACTTATAATTCACCCCTCCACTTT.

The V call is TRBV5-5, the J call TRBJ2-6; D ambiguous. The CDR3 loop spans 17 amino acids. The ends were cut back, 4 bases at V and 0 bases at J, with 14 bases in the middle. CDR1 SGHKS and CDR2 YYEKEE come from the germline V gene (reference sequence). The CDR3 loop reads CASSPTSGLSGANVLTF. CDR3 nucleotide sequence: TGTGCCAGCAGCCCAACCTCAGGTCTCTCTGGGGCCAACGTCCTGACTTTC.

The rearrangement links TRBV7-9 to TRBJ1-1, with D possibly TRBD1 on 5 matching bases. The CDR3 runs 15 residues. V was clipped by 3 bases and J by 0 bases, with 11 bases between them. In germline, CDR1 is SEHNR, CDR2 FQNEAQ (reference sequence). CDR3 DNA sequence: TGTGCCAGCAGCTTGGGGGGAGGGCTGAACACTGAAGCTTTCTTT. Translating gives CASSLGGGLNTEAFF.

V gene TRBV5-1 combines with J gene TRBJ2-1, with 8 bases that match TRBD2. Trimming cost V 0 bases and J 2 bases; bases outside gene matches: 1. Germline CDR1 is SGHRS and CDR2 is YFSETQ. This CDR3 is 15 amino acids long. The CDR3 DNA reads TGCGCCAGCAGCTTGGTCGGGGGGGCCTACAATGAGCAGTTCTTC. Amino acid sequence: CASSLVGGAYNEQFF.

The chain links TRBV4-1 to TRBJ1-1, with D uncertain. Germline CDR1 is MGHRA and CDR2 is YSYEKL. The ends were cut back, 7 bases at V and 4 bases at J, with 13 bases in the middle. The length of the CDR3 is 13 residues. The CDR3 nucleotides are TGCGCCAGCACCCTACAGTGGCCCACTGAAGCTTTCTTT. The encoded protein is CASTLQWPTEAFF.

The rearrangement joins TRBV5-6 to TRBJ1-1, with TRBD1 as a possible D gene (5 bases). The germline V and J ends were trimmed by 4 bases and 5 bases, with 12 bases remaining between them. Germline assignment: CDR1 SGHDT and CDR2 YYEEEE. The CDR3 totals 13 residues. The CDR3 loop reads CASSPPGLTEAFF. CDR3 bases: TGTGCCAGCAGCCCTCCAGGGTTGACTGAAGCTTTCTTT.

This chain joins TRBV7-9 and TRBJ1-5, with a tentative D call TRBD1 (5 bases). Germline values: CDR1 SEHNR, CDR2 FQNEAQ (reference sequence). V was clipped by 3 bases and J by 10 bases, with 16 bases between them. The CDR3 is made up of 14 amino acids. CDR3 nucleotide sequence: TGTGCCAGCAGCTTTGCGGCGGCCGGGGGACCCCAGCATTTT. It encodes CASSFAAAGGPQHF. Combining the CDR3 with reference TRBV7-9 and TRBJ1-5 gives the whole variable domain DTGVSQNPRHKITKRGQNVTFRCDPISEHNRLYWYRQTLGQGPEFLTYFQNEAQLEKSRLLSDRFSAERPKGSFSTLEIQRTEQGDSAMYLCASSFAAAGGPQHFGDGTRLSIL.

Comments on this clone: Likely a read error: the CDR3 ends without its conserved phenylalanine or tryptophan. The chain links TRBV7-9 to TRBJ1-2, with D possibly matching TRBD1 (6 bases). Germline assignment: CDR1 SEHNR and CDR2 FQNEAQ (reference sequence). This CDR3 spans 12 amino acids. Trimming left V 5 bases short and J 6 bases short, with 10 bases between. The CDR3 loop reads CASSARTDGYTL. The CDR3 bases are TGTGCCAGCAGCGCCCGGACAGATGGCTACACCCTC.

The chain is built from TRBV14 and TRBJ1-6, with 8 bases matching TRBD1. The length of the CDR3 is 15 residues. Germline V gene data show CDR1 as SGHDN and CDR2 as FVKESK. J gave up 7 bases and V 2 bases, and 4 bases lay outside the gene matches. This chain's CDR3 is CASSQQTGANSPLHF. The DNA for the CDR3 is TGTGCCAGCAGCCAACAGACAGGGGCAAATTCACCCCTCCACTTT.

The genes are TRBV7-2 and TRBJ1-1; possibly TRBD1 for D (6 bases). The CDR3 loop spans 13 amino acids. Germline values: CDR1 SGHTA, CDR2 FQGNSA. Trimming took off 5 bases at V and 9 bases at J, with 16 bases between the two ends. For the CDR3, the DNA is TGTGCCAGCAGCAGTTCCGGGACAACTAAAGCTTTCTTT. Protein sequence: CASSSSGTTKAFF. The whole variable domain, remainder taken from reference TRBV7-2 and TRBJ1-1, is GAGVSQSPSNKVTEKGKDVELRCDPISGHTALYWYRQSLGQGLEFLIYFQGNSAPDKSGLPSDRFSAERTGGSVSTLTIQRTQQEDSAVYLCASSSSGTTKAFFGQGTRLTVV.

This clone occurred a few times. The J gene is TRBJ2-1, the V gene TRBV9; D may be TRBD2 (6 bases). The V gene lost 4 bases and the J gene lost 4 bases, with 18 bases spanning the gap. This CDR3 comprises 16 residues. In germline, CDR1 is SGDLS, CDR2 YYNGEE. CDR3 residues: CASSTRGDSLYNEQFF. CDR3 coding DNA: TGTGCCAGCAGCACCAGAGGGGACTCCTTATACAATGAGCAGTTCTTC.

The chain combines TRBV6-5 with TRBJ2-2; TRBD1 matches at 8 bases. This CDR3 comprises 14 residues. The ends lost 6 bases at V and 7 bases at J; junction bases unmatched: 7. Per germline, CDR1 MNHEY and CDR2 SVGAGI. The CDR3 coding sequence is TGTGCCAGCAGAGCGACAGGGGTGGGCGGGGAGCTGTTTTTT. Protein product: CASRATGVGGELFF.

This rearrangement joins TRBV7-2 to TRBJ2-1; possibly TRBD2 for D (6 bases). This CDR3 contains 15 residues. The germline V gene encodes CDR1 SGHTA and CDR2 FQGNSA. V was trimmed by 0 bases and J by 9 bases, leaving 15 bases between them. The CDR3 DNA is TGTGCCAGCAGCTTAGCGGGGCCTCTTAGCGGTGAGCAGTTCTTC. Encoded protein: CASSLAGPLSGEQFF. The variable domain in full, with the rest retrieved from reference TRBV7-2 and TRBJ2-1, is GAGVSQSPSNKVTEKGKDVELRCDPISGHTALYWYRQSLGQGLEFLIYFQGNSAPDKSGLPSDRFSAERTGGSVSTLTIQRTQQEDSAVYLCASSLAGPLSGEQFFGPGTRLTVL.

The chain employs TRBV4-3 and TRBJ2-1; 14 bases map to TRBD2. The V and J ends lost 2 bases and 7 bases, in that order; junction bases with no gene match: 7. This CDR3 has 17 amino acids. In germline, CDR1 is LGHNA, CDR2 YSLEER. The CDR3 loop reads CASSQLGLAGGLNEQFF. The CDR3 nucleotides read TGCGCCAGCAGCCAACTTGGACTAGCGGGGGGCCTGAATGAGCAGTTCTTC.

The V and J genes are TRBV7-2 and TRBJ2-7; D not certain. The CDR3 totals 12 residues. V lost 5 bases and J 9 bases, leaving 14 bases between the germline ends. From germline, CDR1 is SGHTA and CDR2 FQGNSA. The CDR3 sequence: CASSHDASPQYF. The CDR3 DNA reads TGTGCCAGCAGCCACGACGCGTCGCCGCAGTACTTC. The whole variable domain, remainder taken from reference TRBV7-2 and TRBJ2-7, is GAGVSQSPSNKVTEKGKDVELRCDPISGHTALYWYRQSLGQGLEFLIYFQGNSAPDKSGLPSDRFSAERTGGSVSTLTIQRTQQEDSAVYLCASSHDASPQYFGPGTRLTVT.

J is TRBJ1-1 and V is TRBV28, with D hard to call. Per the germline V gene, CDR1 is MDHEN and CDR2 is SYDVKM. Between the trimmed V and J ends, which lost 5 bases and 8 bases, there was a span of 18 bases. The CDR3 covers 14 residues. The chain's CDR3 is CASSPRPRIGEAFF. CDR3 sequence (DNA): TGTGCCAGCAGTCCCCGACCCAGAATAGGAGAAGCTTTCTTT.

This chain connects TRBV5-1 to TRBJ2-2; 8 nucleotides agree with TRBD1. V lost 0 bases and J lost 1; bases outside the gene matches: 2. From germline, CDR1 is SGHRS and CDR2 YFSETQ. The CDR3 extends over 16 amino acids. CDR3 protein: CASSLAGQVNTGELFF. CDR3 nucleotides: TGCGCCAGCAGCTTGGCGGGACAGGTGAACACCGGGGAGCTGTTTTTT. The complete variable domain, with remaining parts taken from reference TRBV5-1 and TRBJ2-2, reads KAGVTQTPRYLIKTRGQQVTLSCSPISGHRSVSWYQQTPGQGLQFLFEYFSETQRNKGNFPGRFSGRQFSNSRSEMNVSTLELGDSALYLCASSLAGQVNTGELFFGEGSRLTVL.

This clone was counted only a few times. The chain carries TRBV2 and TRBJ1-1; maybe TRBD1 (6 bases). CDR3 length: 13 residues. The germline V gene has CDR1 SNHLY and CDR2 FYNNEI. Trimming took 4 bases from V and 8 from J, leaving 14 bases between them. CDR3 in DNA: TGTGCCAGCAGTGTCACAGGGAGCCCAGAAGCTTTCTTT. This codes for CASSVTGSPEAFF. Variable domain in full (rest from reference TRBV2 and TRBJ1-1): EPEVTQTPSHQVTQMGQEVILRCVPISNHLYFYWYRQILGQKVEFLVSFYNNEISEKSEIFDDQFSVERPDGSNFTLKIRSTKLEDSAMYFCASSVTGSPEAFFGQGTRLTVV.